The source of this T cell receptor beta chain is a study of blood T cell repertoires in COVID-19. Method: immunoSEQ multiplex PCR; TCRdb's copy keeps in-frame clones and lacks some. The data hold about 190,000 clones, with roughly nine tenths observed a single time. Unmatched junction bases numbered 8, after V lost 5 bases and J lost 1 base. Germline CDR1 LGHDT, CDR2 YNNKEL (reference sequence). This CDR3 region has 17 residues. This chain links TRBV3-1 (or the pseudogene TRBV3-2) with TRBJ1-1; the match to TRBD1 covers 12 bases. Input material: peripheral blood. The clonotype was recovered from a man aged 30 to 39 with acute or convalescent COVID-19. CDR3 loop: CASSIGDRGLENTEAFF. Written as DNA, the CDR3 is TGTGCCAGCAGCATTGGGGACAGGGGGCTAGAGAACACTGAAGCTTTCTTT.